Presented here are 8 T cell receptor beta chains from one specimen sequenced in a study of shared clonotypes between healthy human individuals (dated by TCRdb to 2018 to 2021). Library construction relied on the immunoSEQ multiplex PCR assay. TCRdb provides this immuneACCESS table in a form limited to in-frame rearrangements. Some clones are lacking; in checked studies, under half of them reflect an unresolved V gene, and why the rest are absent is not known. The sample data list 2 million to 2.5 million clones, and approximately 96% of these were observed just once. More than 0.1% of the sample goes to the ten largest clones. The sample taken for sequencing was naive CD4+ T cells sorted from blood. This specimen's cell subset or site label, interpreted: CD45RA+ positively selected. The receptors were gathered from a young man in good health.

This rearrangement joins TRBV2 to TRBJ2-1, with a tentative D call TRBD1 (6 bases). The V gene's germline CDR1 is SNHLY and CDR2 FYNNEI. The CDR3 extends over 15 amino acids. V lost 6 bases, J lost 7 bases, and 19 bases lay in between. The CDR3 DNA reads TGTGCCAGCAGCGAAAGAACAGGGTTGGCGAATGAGCAGTTCTTC. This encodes CASSERTGLANEQFF.

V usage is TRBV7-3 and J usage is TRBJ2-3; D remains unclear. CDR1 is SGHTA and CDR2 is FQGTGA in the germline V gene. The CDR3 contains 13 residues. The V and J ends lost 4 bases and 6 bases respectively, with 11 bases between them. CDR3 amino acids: CASSSSSRDTQYF. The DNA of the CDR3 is TGTGCCAGCAGCTCTTCTTCGCGGGATACGCAGTATTTT.

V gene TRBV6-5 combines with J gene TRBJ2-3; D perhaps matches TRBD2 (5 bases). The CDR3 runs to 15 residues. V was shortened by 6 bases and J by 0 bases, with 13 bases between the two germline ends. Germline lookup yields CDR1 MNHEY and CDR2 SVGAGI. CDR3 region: CASSQLGGSTDTQYF. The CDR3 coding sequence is TGTGCCAGCAGCCAACTTGGCGGGAGCACAGATACGCAGTATTTT.

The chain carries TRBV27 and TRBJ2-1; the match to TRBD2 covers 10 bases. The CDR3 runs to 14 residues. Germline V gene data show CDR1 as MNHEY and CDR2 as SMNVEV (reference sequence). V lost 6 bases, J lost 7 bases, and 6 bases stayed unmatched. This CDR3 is CASSFSGGANEQFF. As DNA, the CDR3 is TGTGCCAGCAGCTTCAGCGGGGGGGCAAATGAGCAGTTCTTC.

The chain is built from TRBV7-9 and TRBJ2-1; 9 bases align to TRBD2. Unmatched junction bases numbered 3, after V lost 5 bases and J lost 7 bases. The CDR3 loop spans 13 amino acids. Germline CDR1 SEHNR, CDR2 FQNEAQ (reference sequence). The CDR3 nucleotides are TGTGCCAGCAGCCGTGCGGGAGGGAATGAGCAGTTCTTC. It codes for CASSRAGGNEQFF. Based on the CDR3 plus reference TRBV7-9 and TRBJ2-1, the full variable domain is DTGVSQNPRHKITKRGQNVTFRCDPISEHNRLYWYRQTLGQGPEFLTYFQNEAQLEKSRLLSDRFSAERPKGSFSTLEIQRTEQGDSAMYLCASSRAGGNEQFFGPGTRLTVL.

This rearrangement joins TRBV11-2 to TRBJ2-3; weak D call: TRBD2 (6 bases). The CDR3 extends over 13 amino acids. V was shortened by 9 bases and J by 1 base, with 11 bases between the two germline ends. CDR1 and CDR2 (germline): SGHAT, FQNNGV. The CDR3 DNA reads TGTGCCAGTCGGTCGGGAGGCACAGATACGCAGTATTTT. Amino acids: CASRSGGTDTQYF.

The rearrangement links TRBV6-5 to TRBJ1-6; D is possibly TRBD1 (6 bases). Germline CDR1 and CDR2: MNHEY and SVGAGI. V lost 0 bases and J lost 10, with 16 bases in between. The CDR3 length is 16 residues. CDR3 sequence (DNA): TGTGCCAGCAGTTACTCGAGGGACAAGAGGGGCTCACCCCTCCACTTT. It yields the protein CASSYSRDKRGSPLHF.

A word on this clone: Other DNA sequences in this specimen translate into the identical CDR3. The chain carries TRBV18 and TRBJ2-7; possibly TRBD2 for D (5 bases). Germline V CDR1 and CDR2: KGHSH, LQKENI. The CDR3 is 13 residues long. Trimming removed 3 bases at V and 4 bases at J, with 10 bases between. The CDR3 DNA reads TGTGCCAGCTCACCCTCTGGACTGTACGAGCAGTACTTC. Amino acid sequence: CASSPSGLYEQYF.